This is a list of T cell receptor beta chains from one sample in a study of shared clonotypes between healthy human individuals. Sequencing used immunoSEQ multiplex PCR; TCRdb keeps in-frame clones, though not all of them. The sample lists a few million clones; roughly 93% were seen once. The sequenced sample was naive CD4+ T cells from PBMCs. Receptors originate from a man aged 18 to 30 in good health. Some clones in this sample may be carry-over from other donors' samples. CDR3s include the opening cysteine and the closing phenylalanine or tryptophan. D genes are given only for firm matches. Clone size is not always given. Where it is, it says once, few, many or a class for expanded clones.

V: TRBV5-5
D: .
J: TRBJ1-1
size: .
DNA: TGTGCCAGCAGACTGACAGGTGGGAACACTGAAGCTTTCTTT
CDR3: CASRLTGGNTEAFF

V: TRBV15
D: TRBD1
J: TRBJ2-7
size: few
DNA: TGTGCCACCAGCAGAGTAGACAGGGGGCTAGGGGAGCAGTACTTC
CDR3: CATSRVDRGLGEQYF

V: TRBV25-1
D: .
J: TRBJ2-5
size: .
DNA: TGTGCCAGCGGGGGAGGAGCAGGGGAGACTCGAGAGACCCAGTACTTC
CDR3: CASGGGAGETRETQYF

V: TRBV18
D: .
J: TRBJ2-3
size: .
DNA: TGTGCCAGCTGTACAGGGACCACAGATACGCAGTATTTT
CDR3: CASCTGTTDTQYF

V: TRBV28
D: .
J: TRBJ2-6
size: .
DNA: TGTGCCAGCAGTTTACGATCTTTTGGGGCCAACGTCCTGACTTTC
CDR3: CASSLRSFGANVLTF

V: TRBV5-1
D: .
J: TRBJ2-1
size: .
DNA: TGCGCCAGCAGCTCCCTAGGGGTTGCCGTAGGAAATGAGCAGTTCTTC
CDR3: CASSSLGVAVGNEQFF

V: TRBV7-2
D: TRBD1
J: TRBJ2-7
size: .
DNA: TGTGCCAGCAGGCCGGGACAGGCTTCCTACGAGCAGTACTTC
CDR3: CASRPGQASYEQYF

V: TRBV25-1
D: .
J: TRBJ2-7
size: .
DNA: TGTGCCAGCAGTGGGGCAGGGCGCTCCTACGAGCAGTACTTC
CDR3: CASSGAGRSYEQYF

V: TRBV7-9
D: TRBD1
J: TRBJ1-2
size: .
DNA: TGTGCCAGCAGCGCCCGGGACAGGGGTAACGGCTACACCTTC
CDR3: CASSARDRGNGYTF

V: TRBV30
D: .
J: TRBJ1-1
size: .
DNA: TGTGCCTGGGGTGCGGACTTTGAAGCTTTCTTT
CDR3: CAWGADFEAFF

V: TRBV2
D: TRBD1
J: TRBJ2-1
size: .
DNA: TGTGCCAGCAGTCGACAGGGTTCCTACAATGAGCAGTTCTTC
CDR3: CASSRQGSYNEQFF

V: TRBV7-9
D: .
J: TRBJ2-1
size: .
DNA: TGTGCCAGCAGCTGGACCTCAGGTGTTCAGGCCAATGAGCAGTTCTTC
CDR3: CASSWTSGVQANEQFF

V: TRBV5-1
D: .
J: TRBJ1-2
size: once
DNA: TGCGCCAGCAGCTTGGGTAGCAGGCCTACTAACTATGGCTACACCTTC
CDR3: CASSLGSRPTNYGYTF

V: TRBV2
D: TRBD1
J: TRBJ2-7
size: .
DNA: TGTGCCAGCACAAGGCAGGGGGACTCCTACGAGCAGTACTTC
CDR3: CASTRQGDSYEQYF

V: TRBV7-9
D: TRBD1
J: TRBJ1-1
size: .
DNA: TGTGCCAGCAGCTTAGTTGACCGGGACAGGGTTCTTGAAGCTTTCTTT
CDR3: CASSLVDRDRVLEAFF

V: TRBV7-9
D: .
J: TRBJ1-4
size: .
DNA: TGTGCCAGCAGCTACGCGGGACAAACTAATGAAAAACTGTTTTTT
CDR3: CASSYAGQTNEKLFF

V: TRBV7-9
D: .
J: TRBJ1-5
size: .
DNA: TGTGCCAGCAGCTTAAGTTTTACAGGGAAGGTACAGCCCCAGCATTTT
CDR3: CASSLSFTGKVQPQHF

V: TRBV11-2
D: .
J: TRBJ2-5
size: .
DNA: TGTGCCAGCAGCCCCCGACCGAACCAAGAGACCCAGTACTTC
CDR3: CASSPRPNQETQYF

V: TRBV5-1
D: TRBD1
J: TRBJ1-3
size: once
DNA: TGCGCCAGCACCAGGGGGGGCGCCGGTGGAAACACCATATATTTT
CDR3: CASTRGGAGGNTIYF

V: TRBV12-1
D: .
J: TRBJ2-1
size: .
DNA: TGTGCCAGCAGCCTGATGGGAGATGGTGTTCCTGAGCAGTTCTTC
CDR3: CASSLMGDGVPEQFF

V: TRBV7-9
D: TRBD1
J: TRBJ2-7
size: .
DNA: TGTGCCAGCAGCCAAGACGGGACAGGGTCGCGCGAGCAGTACTTC
CDR3: CASSQDGTGSREQYF

V: TRBV4-1
D: TRBD2
J: TRBJ2-1
size: .
DNA: TGCGCCAGCAGCCGCACTAGCGGGCACTACAATGAGCAGTTCTTC
CDR3: CASSRTSGHYNEQFF

V: TRBV5-1
D: .
J: TRBJ1-1
size: .
DNA: TGCGCCAGCAGCCGGCCAGCTTCCAACACTGAAGCTTTCTTT
CDR3: CASSRPASNTEAFF

V: TRBV10-3
D: .
J: TRBJ1-5
size: .
DNA: TGTGCCATCAGTGAGTCTCGAGGGCAGCCCCAGCATTTT
CDR3: CAISESRGQPQHF

V: TRBV20-1
D: .
J: TRBJ2-5
size: .
DNA: TGCAGTGCTACTAGGGGAGAGACCCAGTACTTC
CDR3: CSATRGETQYF

V: TRBV28
D: .
J: TRBJ1-2
size: .
DNA: TGTGCCAGCTTAGAACACACAGGGACCTATGGCTACACCTTC
CDR3: CASLEHTGTYGYTF

V: TRBV27
D: TRBD2
J: TRBJ2-1
size: once
DNA: TGTGCCAGCAGTTTATCCTCCGGAATATGGACTAGTGGGAACAATGAGCAGTTCTTC
CDR3: CASSLSSGIWTSGNNEQFF

V: TRBV15
D: TRBD1
J: TRBJ1-3
size: .
DNA: TGTGCCACCAGCAGACGCCGGGACAGCTCTGGAAACACCATATATTTT
CDR3: CATSRRRDSSGNTIYF

V: TRBV19
D: .
J: TRBJ2-2
size: .
DNA: TGTGCCAGTAGTATTTGGGCGAACACCGGGGAGCTGTTTTTT
CDR3: CASSIWANTGELFF

V: TRBV7-9
D: TRBD1
J: TRBJ2-7
size: .
DNA: TGTGCCAGCAGCCTAACAGGGGGGACCTACGAGCAGTACTTC
CDR3: CASSLTGGTYEQYF

V: TRBV5-8
D: .
J: TRBJ1-2
size: .
DNA: TGTGCCAGCAGCTTGAGGGTTCGATTAGGGAACTATGGCTACACCTTC
CDR3: CASSLRVRLGNYGYTF

V: TRBV7-9
D: .
J: TRBJ1-4
size: .
DNA: TGTGCCAGCAGCTTTTTTTACGGGGAAAAACTGTTTTTT
CDR3: CASSFFYGEKLFF

V: TRBV27
D: .
J: TRBJ2-3
size: .
DNA: TGTGCCAGCTCCCCACGCTTTGCGGGAAGAGTTACCGATACGCAGTATTTT
CDR3: CASSPRFAGRVTDTQYF

V: TRBV5-1
D: TRBD1
J: TRBJ2-1
size: .
DNA: TGCGCCAGCAGCTCCGCGAATGGACAGGGAGGTGAGCAGTTCTTC
CDR3: CASSSANGQGGEQFF

V: TRBV6-5
D: .
J: TRBJ2-7
size: .
DNA: TGTGCCAGCAGACGGACAGTCGGCCCCTACGAGCAGTACTTC
CDR3: CASRRTVGPYEQYF

V: TRBV6-5
D: .
J: TRBJ1-2
size: .
DNA: TGTGCCAGCAGTGTGGGCGTAGGGGTGGGCTACACCTTC
CDR3: CASSVGVGVGYTF

V: TRBV28
D: .
J: TRBJ2-7
size: .
DNA: TGTGCCAGCAGTTTATCCCACAGGTCCTACGAGCAGTACTTC
CDR3: CASSLSHRSYEQYF

V: TRBV28
D: .
J: TRBJ1-1
size: .
DNA: TGTGCCAGCAGACAACGGACATTTAGTACTGAAGCTTTCTTT
CDR3: CASRQRTFSTEAFF

V: TRBV18
D: .
J: TRBJ2-7
size: .
DNA: TGTGCCAGCTCACTATCGGGGGACTCAGCCTACGAGCAGTACTTC
CDR3: CASSLSGDSAYEQYF

V: TRBV21-1
D: .
J: TRBJ1-1
size: once
DNA: TGTGCCAGCAGCAAAGTCGGGACAGCGCTAAACACTGAAGCTTTCTTT
CDR3: CASSKVGTALNTEAFF

V: TRBV28
D: .
J: TRBJ1-5
size: once
DNA: TGTGCCAGCAGTGAACAGGGAGGGAGCAATCAGCCCCAGCATTTT
CDR3: CASSEQGGSNQPQHF

V: TRBV7-9
D: TRBD1
J: TRBJ1-1
size: .
DNA: TGTGCCAGCAGCCCAGGACAGGTGAACACTGAAGCTTTCTTT
CDR3: CASSPGQVNTEAFF